The rows below give T cell receptor beta chains drawn from one sample of a study of blood T cell repertoires in COVID-19. This table comes from immunoSEQ multiplex PCR, and its TCRdb copy is limited to in-frame clones, with some not included. Of around 110,000 clones detected, roughly 85% appear once; the ten largest clones hold 2% to 2.5%. Input material: peripheral blood. The receptors were gathered from a man aged 25-40 years with acute or convalescent COVID-19. The CDR3 runs from the conserved cysteine through the conserved F or W. Fields, in order: clone size, D gene, J gene, V gene, CDR3 DNA, CDR3 protein. D genes are given only for firm matches. For some rows the clone size is stated as once, few or many, or as a class when expanded; others skip it.

abundance: .
d_gene: TRBD1
j_gene: TRBJ1-1
v_gene: TRBV5-8
CDR3nt: TGTGCCAGCAGCCCCGGGGCCGCCTTACTGACAGGGGGCTTCACTGAAGCTTTCTTT
CDR3aa: CASSPGAALLTGGFTEAFF

abundance: once
d_gene: TRBD1
j_gene: TRBJ1-1
v_gene: TRBV4-3
CDR3nt: TGCGCCAGCAGCCATATCCGGGACAGCCTCTTGAACACTGAAGCTTTCTTT
CDR3aa: CASSHIRDSLLNTEAFF

abundance: .
d_gene: .
j_gene: TRBJ1-2
v_gene: TRBV27
CDR3nt: TGTGCCAGCAGTTTCGGTTTCCCAGGGGTAAAATATGGCTACACCTTC
CDR3aa: CASSFGFPGVKYGYTF

abundance: .
d_gene: .
j_gene: TRBJ2-2
v_gene: TRBV9
CDR3nt: TGTGCCAGCAACCCCTGGGGGGACAGTCGCACCGGGGAGCTGTTTTTT
CDR3aa: CASNPWGDSRTGELFF

abundance: .
d_gene: TRBD1
j_gene: TRBJ2-7
v_gene: TRBV5-5
CDR3nt: TGTGCCAGCAGCTCCCGGGACAGGGCCCCCGGGCAGTACTTC
CDR3aa: CASSSRDRAPGQYF

abundance: .
d_gene: TRBD2
j_gene: TRBJ2-1
v_gene: TRBV5-8
CDR3nt: TGTGCCAGCAGCGGAGGGGGACTAGCGGTCAATGAGCAGTTCTTC
CDR3aa: CASSGGGLAVNEQFF

abundance: .
d_gene: .
j_gene: TRBJ2-1
v_gene: TRBV2
CDR3nt: TGTGCCAGCAGGGGTACCAGGGGCTACAATGAGCAGTTCTTC
CDR3aa: CASRGTRGYNEQFF

abundance: many
d_gene: .
j_gene: TRBJ1-1
v_gene: TRBV10-3
CDR3nt: TGTGCCATCAGTGAGGGGAGGGGACATACGTTCTTT
CDR3aa: CAISEGRGHTFF

abundance: .
d_gene: .
j_gene: TRBJ2-3
v_gene: TRBV16
CDR3nt: TGTGCCAGCAGCCAAGTGGCCACAGATACGCAGTATTTT
CDR3aa: CASSQVATDTQYF

abundance: .
d_gene: TRBD1
j_gene: TRBJ1-2
v_gene: TRBV5-1
CDR3nt: TGCGCCAGCAGCCCCGGGACAGGGTTAGGGTATGGCTACACCTTC
CDR3aa: CASSPGTGLGYGYTF

abundance: .
d_gene: .
j_gene: TRBJ2-7
v_gene: TRBV7-2
CDR3nt: TGTGCCAGCAGCCCCCAGGGAGGGGGATCCTACGAGCAGTACTTC
CDR3aa: CASSPQGGGSYEQYF

abundance: .
d_gene: .
j_gene: TRBJ2-6
v_gene: TRBV6-1
CDR3nt: TGTGCCAGCAGTGAACGAGCCTCTGGGGCCAACGTCCTGACTTTC
CDR3aa: CASSERASGANVLTF

abundance: .
d_gene: TRBD1
j_gene: TRBJ1-1
v_gene: TRBV3-1/TRBV3-2
CDR3nt: TGTGCCAGCAGCCCAGGGACAGGGCCGACTGAAGCTTTCTTT
CDR3aa: CASSPGTGPTEAFF

abundance: .
d_gene: TRBD2
j_gene: TRBJ2-5
v_gene: TRBV30
CDR3nt: TGTGCCTGGAGTCCCTTTAGCGGGGGAATCCAAGAGACCCAGTACTTC
CDR3aa: CAWSPFSGGIQETQYF

abundance: .
d_gene: .
j_gene: TRBJ2-7
v_gene: TRBV2
CDR3nt: TGTGCCAGCAGTGAACAGGGCTACGAGCAGTACTTC
CDR3aa: CASSEQGYEQYF

abundance: .
d_gene: TRBD2
j_gene: TRBJ2-2
v_gene: TRBV4-2
CDR3nt: TGTGCCAGCAGCCAAGAGTATGGCGGGAGACTGGGCGGGGAGCTGTTTTTT
CDR3aa: CASSQEYGGRLGGELFF

abundance: .
d_gene: TRBD1
j_gene: TRBJ1-4
v_gene: TRBV7-2
CDR3nt: TGTGCCAGCAGCGCCACAGGGGATATTAATGAAAAACTGTTTTTT
CDR3aa: CASSATGDINEKLFF

abundance: .
d_gene: .
j_gene: TRBJ2-7
v_gene: TRBV30
CDR3nt: TGTGCCTGGAGTCCCTTCGCCGGGTACGAGCAGTACTTC
CDR3aa: CAWSPFAGYEQYF

abundance: .
d_gene: TRBD1
j_gene: TRBJ1-2
v_gene: TRBV4-2
CDR3nt: TGTGCCAGCAGCCTCCAACTCTCGGGGGGGACAGGGAATAACTACACCTTC
CDR3aa: CASSLQLSGGTGNNYTF

abundance: .
d_gene: TRBD1
j_gene: TRBJ1-5
v_gene: TRBV7-4
CDR3nt: TGTGCCAGCAGCCATCGGGACAGGGGTTTTATCATGTCTCAGCCCCAGCATTTT
CDR3aa: CASSHRDRGFIMSQPQHF

abundance: .
d_gene: .
j_gene: TRBJ2-5
v_gene: TRBV6-1
CDR3nt: TGTGCCAGCAGTGAATTCCGGGGGTGGGAGACCCAGTACTTC
CDR3aa: CASSEFRGWETQYF

abundance: .
d_gene: .
j_gene: TRBJ2-5
v_gene: TRBV6-2/TRBV6-3
CDR3nt: TGTGCCAGCAGTTACCCTCCCGGGGGTTTATACCAAGAGACCCAGTACTTC
CDR3aa: CASSYPPGGLYQETQYF

abundance: .
d_gene: .
j_gene: TRBJ1-3
v_gene: TRBV18
CDR3nt: TGTGCCAGCTCACCAGGGGCCTCCAACACCATATATTTT
CDR3aa: CASSPGASNTIYF

abundance: .
d_gene: .
j_gene: TRBJ1-2
v_gene: TRBV4-3
CDR3nt: TGCGCCAGCAGCCAAGGTTTGGGAGGAGGCTACACCTTC
CDR3aa: CASSQGLGGGYTF

abundance: .
d_gene: TRBD1
j_gene: TRBJ1-6
v_gene: TRBV5-5
CDR3nt: TGTGCCAGCAGCGGGACAGGGGATGGTAATTCACCCCTCCACTTT
CDR3aa: CASSGTGDGNSPLHF

abundance: .
d_gene: .
j_gene: TRBJ2-5
v_gene: TRBV4-3
CDR3nt: TGCGCCAGCAGCCCTAACGGGGCTCCGGGAGAGGGAGAGACCCAGTACTTC
CDR3aa: CASSPNGAPGEGETQYF

abundance: .
d_gene: .
j_gene: TRBJ2-2
v_gene: TRBV11-3
CDR3nt: TGTGCCAGCAGCGTTAATACCGGGGAGCTGTTTTTT
CDR3aa: CASSVNTGELFF

abundance: .
d_gene: TRBD1
j_gene: TRBJ2-3
v_gene: TRBV7-9
CDR3nt: TGTGCCAGCAGCTTAGGAGACAGGGATTGGGGCACAGATACGCAGTATTTT
CDR3aa: CASSLGDRDWGTDTQYF

abundance: .
d_gene: TRBD2
j_gene: TRBJ2-3
v_gene: TRBV5-1
CDR3nt: TGCGCCAGCCAAGCAGGCGGGAGAGCAGATACGCAGTATTTT
CDR3aa: CASQAGGRADTQYF